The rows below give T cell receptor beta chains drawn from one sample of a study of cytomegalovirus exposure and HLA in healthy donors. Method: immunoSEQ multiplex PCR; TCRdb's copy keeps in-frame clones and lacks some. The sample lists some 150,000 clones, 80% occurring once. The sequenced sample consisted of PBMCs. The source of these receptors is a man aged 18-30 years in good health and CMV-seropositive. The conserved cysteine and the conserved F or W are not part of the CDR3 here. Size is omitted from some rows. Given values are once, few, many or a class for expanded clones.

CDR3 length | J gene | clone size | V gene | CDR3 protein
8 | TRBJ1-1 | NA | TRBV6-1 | ASGSSEAF
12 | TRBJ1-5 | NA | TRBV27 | ASSRTGSNQPQH
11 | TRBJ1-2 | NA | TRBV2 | ASRTRQNYGYT
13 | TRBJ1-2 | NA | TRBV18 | ASSPGTHLNYGYT
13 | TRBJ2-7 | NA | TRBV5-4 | ASSYKRGSSYEQY
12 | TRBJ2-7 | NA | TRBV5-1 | ASSLEVTSSEQY
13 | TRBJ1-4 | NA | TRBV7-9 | ASSLTGTGDEKLF
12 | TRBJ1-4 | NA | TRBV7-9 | ASSLTGGSEKLF
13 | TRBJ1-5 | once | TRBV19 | ASSPGATGRQPQH
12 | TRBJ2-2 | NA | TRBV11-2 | ASSLLGGTGELF
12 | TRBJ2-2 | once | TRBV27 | ASSRRQGGGELF
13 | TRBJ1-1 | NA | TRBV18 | ASSTTGTGGTEAF
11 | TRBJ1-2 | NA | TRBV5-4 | ASSFQGATGYT
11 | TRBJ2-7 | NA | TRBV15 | ATSRSEHYEQY
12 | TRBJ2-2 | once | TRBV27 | ASSGQGYTGELF
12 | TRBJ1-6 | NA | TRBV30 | AWSLTGGNSPLH
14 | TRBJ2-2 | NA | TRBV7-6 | ASSSRGGANTGELF
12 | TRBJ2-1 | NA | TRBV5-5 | ASSHRDYYNEQF
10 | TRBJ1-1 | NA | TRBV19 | ASKDAGSEAF
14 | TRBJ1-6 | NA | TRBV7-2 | ASSILSDRGNSPLH
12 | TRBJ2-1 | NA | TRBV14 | ASSQGNSYNEQF
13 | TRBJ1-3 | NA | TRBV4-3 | ASSPSEGSGNTIY
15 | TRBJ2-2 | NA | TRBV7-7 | ASSSESLAVNTGELF
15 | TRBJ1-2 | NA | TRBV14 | ASSQDSGPPINYGYT
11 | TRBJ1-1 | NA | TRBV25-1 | ASSESVYTEAF
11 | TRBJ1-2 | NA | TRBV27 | ASSLRGGYGYT
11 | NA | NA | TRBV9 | ASSVKDTYEQY
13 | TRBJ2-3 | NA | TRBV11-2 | ASSSTSGRADTQY
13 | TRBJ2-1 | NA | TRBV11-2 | ASSRREGDYNEQF
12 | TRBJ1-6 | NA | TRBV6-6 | ASSSGTGDSPLH
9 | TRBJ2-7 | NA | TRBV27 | ASSPTYEQY
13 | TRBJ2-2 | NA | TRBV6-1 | ATTQRLAVTGELF
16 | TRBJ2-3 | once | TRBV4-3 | ASSPRGGLDSGADTQY
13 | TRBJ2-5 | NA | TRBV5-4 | ASSFQSGGAETQY
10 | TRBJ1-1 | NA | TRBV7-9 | SSSLAVTEAF
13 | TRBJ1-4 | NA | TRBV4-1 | ASSPGTLTGEKLF
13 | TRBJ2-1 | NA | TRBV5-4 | ASSFRAGRGNEQF